The T cell receptor beta chain under discussion was sequenced for a study of cytomegalovirus exposure and HLA in healthy donors. Each donor's status was that of a healthy bone marrow donor. Primers for the PCR totalled 60 Vbeta and 13 Jbeta. Sequenced by immunoSEQ multiplex PCR; TCRdb stores in-frame clones only, minus some. Of over 150,000 clones listed, over 70% were seen once; the top ten hold roughly 7.5%. Points from the study as a whole: The study dropped some indistinguishable V segments, TRBV6-2 and TRBV6-3 among them. TCR beta V segments were, for the most part, productive about 87% or about 30% of the time in an earlier analysis.

CDR1 is SGHKS and CDR2 is YYEKEE in the germline V gene (reference sequence). The CDR3 spans 13 residues. With respect to this clone: The antigen remains unidentified.

The sequenced sample was PBMCs. V usage is TRBV5-5 and J usage is TRBJ2-5, with a tentative D call TRBD2 (6 bases). TRBJ2-7 explains the end of the DNA better; the J call may be wrong. This TCR was sampled from a male donor in good health and CMV-seropositive. In DNA form, the CDR3 reads TGTGCCAGCAGCCAAATGGAGGGGTACGAGCAGTACTTC. Amino acid sequence: CASSQMEGYEQYF.